This T cell receptor (beta chain) was sequenced in a study of monozygotic twins with inflammatory bowel disease. The unique tags termed UMIs, each holding a 6-nucleotide sample barcode, were added by means of template switching. TCRdb re-called the 5' RACE reads; every CDR3 protein appears as one record, without DNA. The listing records 150,000 or so distinct CDR3 sequences. The CDR3 has 13 residues. The germline gives CDR1 SGHTA, CDR2 FQGTGA. Per donor, approximately 2.3 ml of blood was collected and frozen. This TCR derives from a human donor with ulcerative colitis or Crohn's disease, or a healthy co-twin of an affected twin (not recorded which). What was sequenced was blood. This chain links TRBV7-3 with TRBJ2-7; absent DNA, TCRdb's TRBD1 call cannot be checked. This CDR3 reads CASSLPGQRRQYF.